This T cell receptor (beta chain) was identified in a study of a mutant IDH1 vaccine in newly diagnosed glioma. Regarding time point: baseline, week 1 (first vaccination visit). Specified treatment: pre-vaccination baseline after standard-of-care therapy. Germline lookup yields CDR1 GTSNPN and CDR2 SVGIG (reference sequence). The V end lost 0 bases, the J end lost 6 bases, and 14 bases lay between the germline ends. CDR3 length: 14 residues. TCRdb keeps only in-frame clones here, not all; method: immunoSEQ multiplex PCR. The sample contains approximately 70,000 clones, more than 65% of which appear only once.

The sequencing used PBMCs, collected from a glioma patient treated with radiotherapy, temozolomide or both. The rearrangement uses TRBV30 and TRBJ1-2; no clear D gene. This TCR was recovered from a man aged 50-60 years with glioma. The CDR3 spells CAWSVAGWVDGYTF. The CDR3 DNA follows: TGTGCCTGGAGTGTAGCCGGGTGGGTCGATGGCTACACCTTC.